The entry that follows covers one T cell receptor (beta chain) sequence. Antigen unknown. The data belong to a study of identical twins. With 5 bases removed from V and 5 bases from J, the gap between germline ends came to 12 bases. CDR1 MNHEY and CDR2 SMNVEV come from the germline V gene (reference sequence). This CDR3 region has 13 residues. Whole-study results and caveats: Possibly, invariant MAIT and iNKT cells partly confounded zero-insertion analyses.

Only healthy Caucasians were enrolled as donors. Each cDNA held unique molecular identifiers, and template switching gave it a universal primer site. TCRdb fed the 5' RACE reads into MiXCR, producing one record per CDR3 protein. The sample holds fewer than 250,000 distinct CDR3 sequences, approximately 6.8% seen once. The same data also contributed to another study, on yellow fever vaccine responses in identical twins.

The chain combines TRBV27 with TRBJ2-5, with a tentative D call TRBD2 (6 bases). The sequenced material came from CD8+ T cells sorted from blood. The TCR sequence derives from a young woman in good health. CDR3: CASSRRAGETQYF. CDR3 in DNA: TGTGCCAGCAGTCGGAGGGCGGGGGAGACCCAGTACTTC.